This TCR beta chain stems from a study of control samples from healthy donors and cancer patients (dated by TCRdb to 2020 to 2022). The library was prepared using the immunoSEQ multiplex PCR assay. Sourced from immuneACCESS, this table was stored by TCRdb with only in-frame sequences that have V and J called. A share of the clones is absent; for the studies checked, an unresolved V gene accounts for under half, and the remainder has no known explanation. Here the sample has 100,000 to 150,000 clones; around nine tenths occur a single time. Roughly 3.4% of the sample lies in the top ten. About this clone: Its binding antigen is unknown. No much larger clone is present one base from it, and per-base qualities are unavailable.

Compared with germline, V lacks 3 bases and J lacks 10 bases; bases without a gene match: 8. The germline V gene encodes CDR1 SGHRS and CDR2 YFSETQ. The CDR3 has 15 amino acids, counting the end cysteine and phenylalanine. The CDR3 DNA has 45 bases and is translated from base 1. This chain is built from TRBV5-1 and TRBJ1-6; TRBD1 matches 9 bases in the middle. Sequences were obtained from blood. The sequence derives from a man between 50 and 59 years old in good health. The DNA sequence is TGCGCCAGCAGCTCGGGACAGGGTAAAGCATCACCCCTCCACTTT. Translation gives CASSSGQGKASPLHF.